This TCR beta chain came from a study of T cells in Graves' hyperthyroidism and ophthalmopathy. Isolation of PBMCs was performed on about 9.9 ml fresh peripheral blood. Study-wide findings and caveats: Patients with ophthalmopathy were separated from those with stable hyperthyroidism by a 13 V-J model.

CDR1 is LNHDA, CDR2 SQIVND, per germline (reference sequence). V dropped 9 bases and J dropped 6 bases, with 24 bases sitting between them. There are 15 residues in the CDR3. The investigators amplified TCR beta CDR3 regions from RNA transcripts. HTBI primers were used for first-round RT-PCR of the TCR CDR3. TCRdb ran MiXCR on the multiplex PCR reads and lists one entry per CDR3 protein. The sample lists 500,000 to 700,000 distinct CDR3 sequences, 16% occurring once. This clonotype was observed a few times. Its antigen is unidentified. Sequenced sample: blood. This clonotype originated in a woman between 18 and 29 years old with Graves' hyperthyroidism. J is TRBJ2-7 and V is TRBV19; TRBD1 or TRBD2 may be the D gene (5 bases each). The CDR3 loop is CASRKGERSRGEQYF. In nucleotides, the CDR3 is TGTGCCAGCAGAAAAGGGGAGAGGTCCCGGGGCGAGCAGTACTTC.